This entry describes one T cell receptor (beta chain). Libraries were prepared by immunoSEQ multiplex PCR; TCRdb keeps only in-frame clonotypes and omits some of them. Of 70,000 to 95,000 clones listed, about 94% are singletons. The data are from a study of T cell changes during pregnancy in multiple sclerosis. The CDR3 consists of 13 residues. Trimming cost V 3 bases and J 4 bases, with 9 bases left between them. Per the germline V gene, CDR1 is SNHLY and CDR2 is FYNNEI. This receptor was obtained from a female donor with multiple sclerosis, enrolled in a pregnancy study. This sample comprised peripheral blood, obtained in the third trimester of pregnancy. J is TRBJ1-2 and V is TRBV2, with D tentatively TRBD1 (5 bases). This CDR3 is CASSDGGGYGYTF. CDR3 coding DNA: TGTGCCAGCAGTGATGGGGGAGGCTATGGCTACACCTTC.